This T cell receptor (beta chain) was captured by sequencing in a study of radiotherapy plus CTLA-4 blockade in lung cancer. The assay was immunoSEQ multiplex PCR, and TCRdb's table has in-frame clones only and misses some. The table records 50,000 or so clones, roughly 80% of them present only once. Between the trimmed V and J ends, which lost 6 bases and 3 bases, there was a span of 15 bases. The CDR3 covers 15 residues. Per the germline V gene, CDR1 is LNHDA and CDR2 is SQIVND (reference sequence). This sequence joins TRBV19 and TRBJ1-5; possible D gene TRBD1, 6 bases. This clonotype was sampled from a human donor with non-small cell lung cancer who had a partial response to radiotherapy plus ipilimumab. This specimen consisted of peripheral blood, obtained from a patient treated with radiotherapy plus ipilimumab. The CDR3 spells CASSPRGGLNQPQHF. The CDR3 DNA follows: TGTGCCAGTAGCCCTCGGGGGGGGCTCAATCAGCCCCAGCATTTT.